The entry below gives a single T cell receptor beta chain sequence along with its context. This sample stems from a study of blood T cell repertoires in COVID-19. Study summary: COVID-19 samples collected from the United States, Italy and Spain covered acute and convalescent phases. PBMCs, B-cell-depleted T cells, or T cells provided the cDNA or gDNA that made up the material.

Methods used by the authors: It was from reference gene primer amplification that nucleated cell counts were estimated. TCRdb's table, derived via immunoSEQ multiplex PCR, lists solely in-frame clones and lacks some. For V, J and clone size, that table is used; D and trimming come from the DNA. This table holds fewer than 110,000 clones, roughly 87% found once. This CDR3 has 14 residues. Germline-derived CDR1 and CDR2 are SGHAT and FQNNGV. V lost 2 bases and J lost 1, with 8 bases in between. Sequencing was carried out using peripheral blood. The rearrangement links TRBV11-2 to TRBJ2-5; D is unclear. The TCR comes from a human donor in a cohort sampled during active COVID-19. As DNA, the CDR3 is TGTGCCAGCAGCTTATTGGTCAGCCAAGAGACCCAGTACTTC. This sequence encodes CASSLLVSQETQYF.